This T cell receptor (beta chain) was sequenced during a study of CD8 T cells in ankylosing spondylitis. Whole-study results and caveats: A number of the motif variants had already been described in reactive arthritis synovial fluid and blood.

Germline V gene sequence: CDR1 SGHTA, CDR2 FQGNSA. Trimming removed 1 base from V and 1 base from J; junction bases left unmatched: 3. There are 15 residues in the CDR3. Ten or more counts support this clonotype. Its antigen is currently unknown. TCRdb re-derived calls from the 5' RACE reads in MiXCR, one entry per CDR3 protein. Here the sample spans 15,000 to 20,000 distinct CDR3 sequences, roughly 8.2% being singletons. This receptor was identified in a male donor with ankylosing spondylitis or in good health (not recorded which). V is TRBV7-2 and J is TRBJ2-7; 8 positions agree with TRBD1. The sequencing input was blood. The CDR3 DNA reads TGTGCCAGCAGCTTAGTAGGACAGGGTTCCTACGAGCAGTACGTC. It codes for CASSLVGQGSYEQYV.